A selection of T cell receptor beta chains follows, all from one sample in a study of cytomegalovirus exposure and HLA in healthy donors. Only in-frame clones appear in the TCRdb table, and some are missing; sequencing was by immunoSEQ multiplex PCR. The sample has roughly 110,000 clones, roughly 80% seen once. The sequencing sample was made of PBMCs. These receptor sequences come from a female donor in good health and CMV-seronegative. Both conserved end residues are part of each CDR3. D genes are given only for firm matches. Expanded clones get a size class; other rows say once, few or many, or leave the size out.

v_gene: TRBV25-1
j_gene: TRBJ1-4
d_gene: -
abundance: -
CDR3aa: CASSSWGRAGEKLFF
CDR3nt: TGTGCCAGCAGCTCCTGGGGCAGGGCAGGGGAAAAACTGTTTTTT

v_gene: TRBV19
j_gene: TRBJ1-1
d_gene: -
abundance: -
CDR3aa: CASSTISRSGTEAFF
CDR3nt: TGTGCCAGTAGTACAATATCCCGGTCGGGAACTGAAGCTTTCTTT

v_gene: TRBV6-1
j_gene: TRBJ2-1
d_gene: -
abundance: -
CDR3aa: CASSVADSPYNEQFF
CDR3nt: TGTGCCAGCAGTGTAGCGGACAGCCCATACAATGAGCAGTTCTTC

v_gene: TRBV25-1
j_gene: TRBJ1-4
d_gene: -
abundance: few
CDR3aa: CASSVAGNEKLFF
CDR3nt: TGTGCCAGCAGCGTCGCGGGTAATGAAAAACTGTTTTTT

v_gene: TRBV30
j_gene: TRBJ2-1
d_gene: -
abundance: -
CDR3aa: CAWVSFLTGSYNEQFF
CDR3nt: TGTGCCTGGGTTAGTTTTCTCACGGGATCCTACAATGAGCAGTTCTTC

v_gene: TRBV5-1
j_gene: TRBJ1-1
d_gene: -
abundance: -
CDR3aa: CASRWAEKNTEAFF
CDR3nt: TGCGCCAGCAGGTGGGCAGAGAAGAACACTGAAGCTTTCTTT

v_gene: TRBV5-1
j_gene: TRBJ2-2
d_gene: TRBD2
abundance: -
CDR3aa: CASSLGRGAYTGELFF
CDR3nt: TGCGCCAGCAGCCTGGGGCGGGGGGCCTACACCGGGGAGCTGTTTTTT

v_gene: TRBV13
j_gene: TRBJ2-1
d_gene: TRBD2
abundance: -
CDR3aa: CASSPTGTSGGLNNEQFF
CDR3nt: TGTGCCAGCAGCCCAACCGGGACTAGCGGGGGACTAAACAATGAGCAGTTCTTC

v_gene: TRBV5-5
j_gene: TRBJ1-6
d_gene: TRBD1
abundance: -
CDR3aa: CASSPRTGNSPLHF
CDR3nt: TGTGCCAGCAGTCCCAGGACAGGAAATTCACCCCTCCACTTT

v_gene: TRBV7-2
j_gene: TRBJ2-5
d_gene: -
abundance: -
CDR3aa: CASSPRGAAETQYF
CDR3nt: TGTGCCAGCAGCCCCCGGGGGGCCGCAGAGACCCAGTACTTC

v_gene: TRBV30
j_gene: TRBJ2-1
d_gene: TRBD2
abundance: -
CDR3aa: CAWRLSGGAGNEQFF
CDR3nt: TGTGCCTGGAGGCTGAGCGGGGGGGCGGGGAATGAGCAGTTCTTC

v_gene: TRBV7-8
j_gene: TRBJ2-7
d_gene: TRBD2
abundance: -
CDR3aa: CASSLVLLAEGYEQYF
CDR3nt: TGTGCCAGCAGCTTAGTTCTACTAGCGGAAGGCTACGAGCAGTACTTC

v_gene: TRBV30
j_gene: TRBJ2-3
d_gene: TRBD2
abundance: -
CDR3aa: CAWSARRTSGVTDTQYF
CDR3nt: TGTGCCTGGAGTGCCCGACGGACTAGCGGGGTCACAGATACGCAGTATTTT

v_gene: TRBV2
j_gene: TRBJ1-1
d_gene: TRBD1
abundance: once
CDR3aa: CASSGQGQGGPLNTEAFF
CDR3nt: TGTGCCAGCAGTGGACAGGGACAGGGGGGCCCTCTGAACACTGAAGCTTTCTTT

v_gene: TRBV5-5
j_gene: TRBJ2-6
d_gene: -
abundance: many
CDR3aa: CASSLDLPGAGANVLTF
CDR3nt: TGTGCCAGCAGCTTGGACCTCCCAGGGGCCGGGGCCAACGTCCTGACTTTC

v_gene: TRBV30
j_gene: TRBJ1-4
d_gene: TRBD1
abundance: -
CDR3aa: CAWSVGPGQTNEKLFF
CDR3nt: TGTGCCTGGAGTGTTGGGCCGGGACAGACGAATGAAAAACTGTTTTTT

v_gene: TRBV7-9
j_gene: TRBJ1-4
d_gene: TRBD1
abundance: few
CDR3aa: CASSSRDRDATNEKLFF
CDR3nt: TGTGCCAGCAGCTCCCGGGACAGAGACGCAACTAATGAAAAACTGTTTTTT

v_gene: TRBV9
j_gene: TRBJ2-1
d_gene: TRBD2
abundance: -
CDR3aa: CASSVGRQGLAGGENNEQFF
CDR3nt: TGTGCCAGCAGCGTAGGTCGTCAGGGACTAGCGGGGGGGGAAAACAATGAGCAGTTCTTC

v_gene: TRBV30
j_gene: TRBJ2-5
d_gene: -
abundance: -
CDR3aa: CAWKTLGGETQYF
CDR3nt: TGTGCCTGGAAAACTCTGGGCGGGGAGACCCAGTACTTC

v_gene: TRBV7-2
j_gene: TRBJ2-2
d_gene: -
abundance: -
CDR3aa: CASSLDWGRPGELFF
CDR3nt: TGTGCCAGCAGCTTGGATTGGGGGCGCCCCGGGGAGCTGTTTTTT

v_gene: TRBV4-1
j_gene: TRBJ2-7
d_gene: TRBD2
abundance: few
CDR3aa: CASSQERDYRYEQYF
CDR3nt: TGCGCCAGCAGCCAAGAGAGGGACTACCGATACGAGCAGTACTTC

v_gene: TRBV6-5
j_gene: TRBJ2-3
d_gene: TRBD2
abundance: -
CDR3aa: CASRRLSGAADTQYF
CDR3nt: TGTGCCAGCAGACGTCTTAGCGGGGCAGCCGATACGCAGTATTTT

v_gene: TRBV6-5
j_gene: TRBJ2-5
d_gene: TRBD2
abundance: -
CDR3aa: CASSLAGGPGDTQYF
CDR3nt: TGTGCCAGCAGTTTAGCGGGGGGGCCGGGTGACACCCAGTACTTC

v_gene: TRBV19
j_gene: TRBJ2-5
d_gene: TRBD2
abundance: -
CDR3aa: CASSMASGRQETQYF
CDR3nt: TGTGCCAGTAGTATGGCTAGCGGTAGGCAAGAGACCCAGTACTTC

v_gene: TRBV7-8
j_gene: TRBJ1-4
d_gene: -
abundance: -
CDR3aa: CASSLGLSQGEKLFF
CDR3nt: TGTGCCAGCAGCTTAGGCCTGTCTCAGGGGGAAAAACTGTTTTTT

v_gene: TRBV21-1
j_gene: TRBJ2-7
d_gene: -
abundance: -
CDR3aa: CASSRSGRHEQYF
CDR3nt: TGTGCCAGCAGCAGGTCAGGGAGGCACGAGCAGTACTTC

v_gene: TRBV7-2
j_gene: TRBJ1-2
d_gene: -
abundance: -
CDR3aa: CASSFRGRQGYTF
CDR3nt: TGTGCCAGCAGCTTCAGAGGGAGGCAAGGCTACACCTTC

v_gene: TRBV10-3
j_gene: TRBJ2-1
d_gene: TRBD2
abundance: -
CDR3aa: CAISESMGSSGARLQFF
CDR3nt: TGTGCCATCAGTGAGTCGATGGGGTCTAGCGGAGCCCGACTTCAGTTCTTC

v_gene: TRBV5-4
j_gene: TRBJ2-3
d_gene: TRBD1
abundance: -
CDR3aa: CASSPDRGLTDTQYF
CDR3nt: TGTGCCAGCAGCCCGGACAGGGGGCTAACAGATACGCAGTATTTT

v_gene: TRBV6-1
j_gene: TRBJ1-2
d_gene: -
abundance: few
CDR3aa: CASGTAGDTYYGYTF
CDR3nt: TGTGCCAGCGGTACAGCAGGGGACACCTACTATGGCTACACCTTC

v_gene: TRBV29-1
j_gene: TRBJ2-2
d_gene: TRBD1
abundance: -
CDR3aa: CSGGQGFDTGELFF
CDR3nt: TGCAGCGGGGGACAGGGGTTTGACACCGGGGAGCTGTTTTTT

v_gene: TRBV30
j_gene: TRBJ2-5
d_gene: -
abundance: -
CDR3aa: CAWNKGPGWGETQYF
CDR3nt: TGTGCCTGGAATAAGGGCCCAGGGTGGGGAGAGACCCAGTACTTC

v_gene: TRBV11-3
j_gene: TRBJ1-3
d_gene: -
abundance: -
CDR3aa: CASSETSDNTIYF
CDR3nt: TGTGCCAGCTCGGAAACCAGCGACAACACCATATATTTT

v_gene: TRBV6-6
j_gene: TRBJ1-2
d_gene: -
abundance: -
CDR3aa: CASSYPQEGHTGYTF
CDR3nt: TGTGCCAGCAGTTACCCCCAGGAGGGTCATACTGGCTACACCTTC

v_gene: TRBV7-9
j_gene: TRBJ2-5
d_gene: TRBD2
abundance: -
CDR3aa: CASSFPGLAGETQYF
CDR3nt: TGTGCCAGCAGCTTCCCGGGACTAGCGGGGGAGACCCAGTACTTC

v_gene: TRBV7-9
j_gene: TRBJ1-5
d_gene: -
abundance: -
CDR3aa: CASSLGQGNQPQHF
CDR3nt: TGTGCCAGCAGCTTAGGGCAGGGCAATCAGCCCCAGCATTTT

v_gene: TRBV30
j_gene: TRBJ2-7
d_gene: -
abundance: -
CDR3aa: CAWSVRGARNEQYF
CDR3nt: TGTGCCTGGAGTGTACGGGGGGCACGGAACGAGCAGTACTTC

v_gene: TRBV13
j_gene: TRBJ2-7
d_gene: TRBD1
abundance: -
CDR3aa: CASTPGGQGRQEQYF
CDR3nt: TGTGCCAGCACTCCGGGAGGACAGGGGAGGCAGGAGCAGTACTTC

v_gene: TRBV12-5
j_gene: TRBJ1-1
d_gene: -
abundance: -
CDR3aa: CASGLVGGAGVRAFF
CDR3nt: TGTGCTAGTGGTTTGGTAGGGGGGGCCGGAGTGCGGGCTTTCTTT

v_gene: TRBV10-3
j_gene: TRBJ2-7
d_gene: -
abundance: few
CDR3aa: CAITIPTWRVSYEQYF
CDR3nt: TGTGCCATCACTATTCCCACGTGGCGGGTAAGCTACGAGCAGTACTTC

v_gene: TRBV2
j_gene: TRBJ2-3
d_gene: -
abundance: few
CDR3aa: CASTGTAATDTQYF
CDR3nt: TGTGCCAGTACAGGGACCGCCGCCACAGATACGCAGTATTTT

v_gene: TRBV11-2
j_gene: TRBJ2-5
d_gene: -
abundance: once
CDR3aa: CASTTRDKEETQYF
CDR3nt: TGTGCCAGCACGACCCGGGACAAAGAAGAGACCCAGTACTTC

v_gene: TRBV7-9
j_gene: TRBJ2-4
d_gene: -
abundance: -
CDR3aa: CASSEDMGKNIQYF
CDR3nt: TGTGCCAGCAGCGAGGACATGGGCAAAAACATTCAGTACTTC

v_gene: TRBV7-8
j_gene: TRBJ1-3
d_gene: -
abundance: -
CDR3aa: CASSFAGRNTIYF
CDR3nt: TGTGCCAGCAGCTTTGCAGGGAGGAACACCATATATTTT

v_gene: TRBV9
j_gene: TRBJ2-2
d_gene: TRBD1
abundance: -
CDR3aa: CASSVQGATGELFF
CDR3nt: TGTGCCAGCAGCGTACAGGGGGCCACCGGGGAGCTGTTTTTT

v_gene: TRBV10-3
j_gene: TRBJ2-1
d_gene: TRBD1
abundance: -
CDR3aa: CAIRTGQGADEQFF
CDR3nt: TGTGCCATCAGAACGGGACAGGGGGCTGATGAGCAGTTCTTC

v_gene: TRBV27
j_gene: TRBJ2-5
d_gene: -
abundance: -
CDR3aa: CASSLRNGETQYF
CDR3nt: TGTGCCAGCAGTTTACGGAACGGGGAGACCCAGTACTTC

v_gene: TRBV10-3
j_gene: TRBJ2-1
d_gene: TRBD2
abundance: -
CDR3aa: CAVRGGAVNEQFF
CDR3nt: TGTGCCGTCCGCGGGGGGGCGGTCAATGAGCAGTTCTTC

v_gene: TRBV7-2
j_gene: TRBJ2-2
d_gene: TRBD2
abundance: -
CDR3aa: CASSSLGGGYTGELFF
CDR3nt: TGTGCCAGCAGCTCGCTCGGGGGAGGGTACACCGGGGAGCTGTTTTTT

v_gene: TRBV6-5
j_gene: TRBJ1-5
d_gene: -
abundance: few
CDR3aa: CASSQTRDQPQHF
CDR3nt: TGTGCCAGCAGTCAGACCAGGGATCAGCCCCAGCATTTT

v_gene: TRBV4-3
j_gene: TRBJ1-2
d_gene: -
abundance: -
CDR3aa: CASSPYPSAISNYGYTF
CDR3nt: TGCGCCAGCAGCCCATACCCTTCAGCGATATCTAACTATGGCTACACCTTC

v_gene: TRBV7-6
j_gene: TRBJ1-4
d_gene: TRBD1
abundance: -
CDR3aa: CASSPTGGDEKLFF
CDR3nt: TGTGCCAGCAGCCCCACAGGGGGTGATGAAAAACTGTTTTTT

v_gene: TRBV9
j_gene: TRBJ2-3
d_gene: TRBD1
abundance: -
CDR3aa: CASSVVGTGGTDTQYF
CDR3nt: TGTGCCAGCAGCGTAGTCGGTACAGGGGGCACAGATACGCAGTATTTT

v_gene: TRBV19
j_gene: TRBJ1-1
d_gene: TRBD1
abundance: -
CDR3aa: CASSISSGGRTEAFF
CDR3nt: TGTGCCAGTAGTATCTCTTCAGGGGGCCGGACTGAAGCTTTCTTT